The clone carrying this T cell receptor beta chain was found many times. Its antigen is unknown. CDR1 is SQVTM, CDR2 ANQGSEA, per germline. The length of the CDR3 is 12 residues. V lost 7 bases, J lost 4 bases, and 11 bases lay in between. A second about 6 to 12 cycle PCR used barcoded and J-beta primers. Every molecule of cDNA carried a tag from a template-switch adaptor with 12 random nucleotides. All samples gave at least 2.5 million CDR3-containing paired-end reads. MiXCR was run by TCRdb on the 5' RACE reads, yielding one entry per CDR3 protein. The sample lists hundreds of thousands of distinct CDR3 sequences, 45% to 50% occurring once. This specimen belongs to a study of blood T cells in healthy people across ages. Whole-study context: Researchers report that template switching captured about one barcoded beta molecule per two T cells. The study's findings and limits: TCR beta diversity, measured per million T cells, fell in a roughly linear way with age.

The clonotype originates from a man aged 25 to 40 in good health. Sequences were obtained from blood. The chain is built from TRBV29-1 and TRBJ2-1, with D tentatively TRBD2 (6 bases). DNA for the CDR3: TGCAGCGGCCGGCGGGGTTACAATGAGCAGTTCTTC. This sequence encodes CSGRRGYNEQFF.